The next 10 T cell receptor beta chains were all read from a single sample in a study of blood T cell repertoires in COVID-19 (dated by TCRdb to about 2020). Library construction relied on the immunoSEQ multiplex PCR assay. TCRdb retrieved this table from immuneACCESS and kept in-frame rearrangements only. Not all clones are present; in checked studies, unresolved V genes account for under half, and no reason is known for the remainder. In all, the sample holds some 250,000 clones, and 65% to 85% of those were seen once. The top ten clones comprise around 6% of the sample. Sequencing was performed on peripheral blood. The origin of the receptors is an elderly man with acute or convalescent COVID-19.

The J gene is TRBJ2-6, the V gene TRBV7-8; weak D call: TRBD2 (5 bases). The CDR3 consists of 16 residues. The V gene lost 4 bases and the J gene lost 3 bases, with 13 bases spanning the gap. CDR1 and CDR2 from the germline V gene are SGHVS and FQNEAQ. CDR3 loop: CASSSRGGGGANVLTF. The DNA for the CDR3 is TGTGCCAGCAGCTCCCGGGGTGGCGGTGGGGCCAACGTCCTGACTTTC.

V gene TRBV6-4 combines with J gene TRBJ2-1; 13 bases agree with TRBD2. The germline V gene encodes CDR1 MRHNA and CDR2 SNTAGT. The J segment lost 0 bases and the V segment lost 6 bases, leaving 14 bases of the junction unmatched. The CDR3 runs 20 residues. In DNA form, the CDR3 reads TGTGCCAGCAGCCCAAGGGGACTAGCGGGAACTCGAAGCTCCTACAATGAGCAGTTCTTC. Residues: CASSPRGLAGTRSSYNEQFF.

The chain recombines TRBV5-1 with TRBJ1-5; 7 positions agree with TRBD1. Per germline, CDR1 SGHRS and CDR2 YFSETQ. V shed 4 bases, J shed 6 bases, and the junction held 10 bases outside the gene matches. The CDR3 has 15 amino acids. The CDR3 here is CASSLQGQSGQPQHF. CDR3 coding DNA: TGCGCCAGCAGCCTTCAGGGACAGTCGGGTCAGCCCCAGCATTTT.

The chain combines TRBV28 with TRBJ1-2, with TRBD1 matching 8 bases. Germline trimming cut 11 bases from V and 8 bases from J; bases unmatched to any gene: 16. Germline V gene data show CDR1 as MDHEN and CDR2 as SYDVKM. The CDR3 covers 14 residues. CDR3 region: CAVTIDSTGEGYTF. The DNA of the CDR3 is TGTGCCGTAACCATTGACTCGACAGGGGAGGGCTACACCTTC.

The chain uses TRBV5-1 and TRBJ1-3; TRBD1 aligns across 9 bases. The CDR3 runs 15 residues. V shed 3 bases and J 0 bases; nucleotides not matched to a gene: 1. CDR1 is SGHRS and CDR2 is YFSETQ in the germline V gene. CDR3 residues: CASSWGQGSGNTIYF. CDR3 coding DNA: TGCGCCAGCAGCTGGGGACAGGGCTCTGGAAACACCATATATTTT.

The chain employs TRBV14 and TRBJ2-5; 7 nucleotides align to TRBD2. V trimming: 1 base; J trimming: 5 bases; junction bases outside the gene matches: 10. This CDR3 comprises 16 residues. Per germline, CDR1 SGHDN and CDR2 FVKESK. CDR3 amino acids: CASSQGRREILETQYF. The CDR3 DNA reads TGTGCCAGCAGCCAAGGAAGGCGGGAGATTTTGGAGACCCAGTACTTC.

This chain connects TRBV7-2 to TRBJ1-6, with 11 nucleotides matching TRBD1. The CDR3 runs 18 residues. With V trimmed by 5 bases and J by 0 bases, 6 bases remained unmatched. The V gene's germline CDR1 is SGHTA and CDR2 FQGNSA. This CDR3 reads CASSPRDRGSSYNSPLHF. The CDR3 DNA reads as TGTGCCAGCAGCCCCCGGGACAGGGGGAGCTCCTATAATTCACCCCTCCACTTT.

This clone is a singleton in its sample. The genes are TRBV5-1 and TRBJ2-7, with a weak D call TRBD1 (6 bases). Trimming stripped 4 bases from V and 3 bases from J, with 20 bases between. Germline CDR1 SGHRS, CDR2 YFSETQ. This CDR3 is 16 amino acids long. The CDR3 region is CASSEGTREGIYEQYF. The CDR3 nucleotides are TGCGCCAGCAGCGAGGGGACACGGGAAGGTATCTACGAGCAGTACTTC.

This clone came up once. The chain employs TRBV5-1 and TRBJ2-1; D gene uncertain. Germline V CDR1 and CDR2: SGHRS, YFSETQ. The CDR3 totals 11 residues. V lost 2 bases, J lost 12 bases, and 9 bases lay in between. The chain's CDR3 is CASSFLGRQFF. For the CDR3, the DNA is TGCGCCAGCAGCTTCCTAGGTAGGCAGTTCTTC.

J is TRBJ1-3 and V is TRBV30; tentative D call: TRBD1 (5 bases). Germline CDR1 and CDR2: GTSNPN and SVGIG (reference sequence). V lost 5 bases to trimming and J lost 4 bases, with 6 bases between them. This CDR3 contains 11 residues. DNA of the CDR3: TGTGCCTGGGACAGCGGAAACACCATATATTTT. It translates to CAWDSGNTIYF. Full variable domain (rest looked up from reference TRBV30 and TRBJ1-3): SQTIHQWPATLVQPVGSPLSLECTVEGTSNPNLYWYRQAAGRGLQLLFYSVGIGQISSEVPQNLSASRPQDRQFILSSKKLLLSDSGFYLCAWDSGNTIYFGEGSWLTVV.